The 25 T cell receptor beta chains in this list originate from one sample, sequenced in a study of beta chain features in type 1 diabetes. Study findings and constraints: Significant though moderate, a shortening of TCRB CDR3s appeared in all four CD4+ subsets of Type 1 diabetes patients.

These receptors have no known antigen. Reverse transcribing all isolated RNA meant expressed TCRB transcripts were sequenced. TCRdb keeps only in-frame clones here, not all; method: immunoSEQ multiplex PCR. Of some 150,000 clones in the sample, about 13% are singletons; the top ten hold under 1.5%. Sample: central memory CD4+ T cells from blood. The receptors were gathered from a young man with type 1 diabetes.

This clone has more than one count but fewer than ten. The chain is built from TRBV6-5 and TRBJ2-1; TRBD2 matches 10 bases. The length of the CDR3 is 15 residues. Germline assignment: CDR1 MNHEY and CDR2 SVGAGI. V lost 6 bases to trimming and J lost 2 bases; unmatched junction nucleotides: 4. The CDR3 loop is CASRILAGPYNEQFF. The CDR3 coding sequence is TGTGCCAGCAGGATACTAGCGGGGCCCTACAATGAGCAGTTCTTC.

The sample holds a few counts of this clone. This sequence joins TRBV30 and TRBJ1-6; D unresolved. The CDR3 totals 12 residues. Germline V gene lookup returns CDR1 GTSNPN and CDR2 SVGIG (reference sequence). Trimming shortened V by 1 base and J by 16 bases, and 14 bases separated the two germline ends. CDR3: CAWSADLMSLHF. CDR3 nucleotide sequence: TGTGCCTGGAGTGCGGACCTAATGAGTCTCCACTTT.

This clone has just a few counts. The chain couples TRBV9 to TRBJ1-1, with unresolved D. CDR3 length equals 14 residues. Germline lookup yields CDR1 SGDLS and CDR2 YYNGEE. V was pared by 4 bases and J by 1 base, with 11 bases between. The chain's CDR3 is CASSPTSENTEAFF. CDR3 nucleotides: TGTGCCAGCAGCCCCACCTCGGAGAACACTGAAGCTTTCTTT.

This clone turned up a few times. V and J are TRBV7-3 and TRBJ2-5; no definite D call. CDR1 SGHTA and CDR2 FQGTGA come from the germline V gene. The CDR3 totals 13 residues. The germline V and J ends were trimmed by 4 bases and 3 bases, with 9 bases remaining between them. The CDR3 sequence: CASSSYTEETQYF. The CDR3 DNA reads TGTGCCAGCAGCTCCTACACAGAAGAGACCCAGTACTTC.

The chain uses TRBV6-1 and TRBJ2-7; D is uncertain. Germline V gene lookup returns CDR1 MNHNS and CDR2 SASEGT. CDR3 size: 15 residues. V lost 5 bases and J lost 2, with 16 bases in between. The CDR3 nucleotides are TGTGCCAGCAGTACCGCACACCGGGTGGCCTACGAGCAGTACTTC. Protein sequence: CASSTAHRVAYEQYF.

This chain connects TRBV7-2 to TRBJ1-2; D is unclear. This CDR3 spans 13 amino acids. Germline V gene lookup returns CDR1 SGHTA and CDR2 FQGNSA. The V end was cut by 5 bases, the J end by 3 bases, with 10 bases between. The CDR3 here is CASSQYLDYGYTF. The CDR3 DNA reads TGTGCCAGCAGCCAATACTTAGACTATGGCTACACCTTC.

This clone occurred a few times. The chain joins TRBV30 to TRBJ1-5; TRBD1 might be the D (5 bases). V dropped 0 bases and J dropped 2 bases, with 8 bases sitting between them. Germline assignment: CDR1 GTSNPN and CDR2 SVGIG (reference sequence). The CDR3 spans 14 residues. The CDR3 nucleotides are TGTGCCTGGAGTGTAGGGGACGGCAATCAGCCCCAGCATTTT. As protein: CAWSVGDGNQPQHF.

This clone was detected only a few times. This chain joins TRBV28 and TRBJ1-6; D not certain. The CDR3 spans 12 residues. Looked up from germline, CDR1 is MDHEN and CDR2 is SYDVKM. Trimming pared 5 bases from V and 7 bases from J, leaving 6 bases between. The CDR3 reads CASSDRNSPLHF. The CDR3 coding sequence is TGTGCCAGCAGTGATCGAAATTCACCCCTCCACTTT.

This clone was seen more than once but under ten times. The chain combines TRBV10-3 with TRBJ1-1; D is possibly TRBD1 (5 bases). The length of the CDR3 is 13 residues. V was shortened by 6 bases and J by 3 bases, with 11 bases between the two germline ends. Germline CDR1 ENHRY, CDR2 SYGVKD. The CDR3 DNA follows: TGTGCCATCAGGAGGGGCAGAGACACTGAAGCTTTCTTT. This sequence encodes CAIRRGRDTEAFF.

The V call is TRBV18, the J call TRBJ1-4; no clear D gene. The germline gives CDR1 KGHSH, CDR2 LQKENI. Between the trimmed V and J ends, which lost 3 bases and 5 bases, there was a span of 7 bases. The CDR3 covers 13 residues. In DNA form, the CDR3 reads TGTGCCAGCTCACCCGCGGGGAATGAAAAACTGTTTTTT. The encoded protein is CASSPAGNEKLFF.

Of note for this clone: Other DNA sequences in the same sample also yield this CDR3. The CDR3 sequence is CSVVGQMNTEAFF. The CDR3 region has the DNA TGCAGCGTTGTCGGGCAGATGAACACTGAAGCTTTCTTT. V and J are TRBV29-1 and TRBJ1-1; D call uncertain. The germline V gene has CDR1 SQVTM and CDR2 ANQGSEA. The CDR3 has 13 amino acids. Trimming left V 4 bases short and J 0 bases short, with 9 bases between.

This clone was found many times. Different DNA sequences within this sample yield the same CDR3. The rearrangement links TRBV30 to TRBJ2-5; D not certain. V lost 3 bases, J lost 1 base, and 3 bases lay in between. The V gene's germline CDR1 is GTSNPN and CDR2 SVGIG (reference sequence). This CDR3 contains 11 residues. The CDR3 region is CAWSLQETQYF. In DNA, the CDR3 is TGTGCCTGGAGCCTCCAAGAGACCCAGTACTTC.

The CDR3: CASSLEGDPYNEQFF. CDR3 sequence (DNA): TGTGCCAGCAGCTTGGAAGGGGATCCCTACAATGAGCAGTTCTTC. The rearrangement links TRBV5-4 to TRBJ2-1; tentative D call: TRBD1 (5 bases). The CDR3 consists of 15 residues. Germline CDR1 and CDR2: SGHNT and YYREEE (reference sequence). Trimming stripped 0 bases from V and 2 bases from J, with 9 bases between.

This clone was seen only a few times. The rearrangement joins TRBV11-2 to TRBJ1-1, with D uncertain. There are 14 residues in the CDR3. V dropped 1 base and J dropped 2 bases, with 8 bases sitting between them. CDR1 is SGHAT and CDR2 is FQNNGV in the germline V gene. The CDR3 loop is CASSLVQINTEAFF. The CDR3 nucleotides read TGTGCCAGCAGCTTAGTCCAGATAAACACTGAAGCTTTCTTT.

The V call is TRBV30, the J call TRBJ1-1; D ambiguous. V shed 4 bases and J shed 1 base, with 10 bases lying between them. Germline V CDR1 and CDR2: GTSNPN, SVGIG (reference sequence). This CDR3 has 13 residues. CDR3 DNA sequence: TGTGCCTGGATGTATGGAGAGAACACTGAAGCTTTCTTT. As protein: CAWMYGENTEAFF.

Comments on this clone: One base separates it from a far larger clone, so it is likely a read error. This chain joins TRBV7-9 and TRBJ2-5, with unresolved D. Germline V gene data show CDR1 as SEHNR and CDR2 as FQNEAQ (reference sequence). Trimming took off 6 bases at V and 5 bases at J, with 4 bases between the two ends. This CDR3 region has 10 residues. The CDR3 region is CASSQETQYF. The CDR3 bases are TGTGCCAGCAGTCAGGAGACCCAGTACTTC. The full variable domain, with the rest looked up from reference TRBV7-9 and TRBJ2-5, is DTGVSQNPRHKITKRGQNVTFRCDPISEHNRLYWYRQTLGQGPEFLTYFQNEAQLEKSRLLSDRFSAERPKGSFSTLEIQRTEQGDSAMYLCASSQETQYFGPGTRLLVL.

The chain carries TRBV19 and TRBJ2-3; 11 bases align to TRBD2. CDR3 length: 16 amino acids. CDR1 LNHDA and CDR2 SQIVND come from the germline V gene (reference sequence). V dropped 0 bases and J dropped 3; count of bases not matched to a gene: 2. In DNA, the CDR3 is TGTGCCAGTAGTATAGACGCTAGCGGGGGGACAGATACGCAGTATTTT. Its translation is CASSIDASGGTDTQYF.

CDR3 amino acids: CASSLAGIQETQYF. The CDR3 DNA reads TGCGCCAGCAGCTTGGCGGGGATCCAAGAGACCCAGTACTTC. The J gene is TRBJ2-5, the V gene TRBV5-1; D is possibly TRBD2 (5 bases). The CDR3 sequence is 14 residues long. The V and J ends lost 0 bases and 1 base respectively, with 7 bases between them. Germline CDR1 reads SGHRS; CDR2 reads YFSETQ.

The rearrangement joins TRBV4-1 to TRBJ2-3; TRBD2 aligns across 13 bases. CDR3 length equals 15 residues. Trimming at V came to 8 bases and at J to 4 bases, leaving 6 bases not matched to a gene. In germline, CDR1 is MGHRA, CDR2 YSYEKL. The CDR3 is CASQSGTSGADTQYF. Written as DNA, the CDR3 is TGCGCCAGCCAGTCCGGGACTAGCGGGGCAGATACGCAGTATTTT.

This clone was found a few times. This chain links TRBV6-1 with TRBJ2-3; tentatively, D is TRBD1 (6 bases). The CDR3 extends over 14 amino acids. Germline loops: CDR1 MNHNS, CDR2 SASEGT. The V end was cut by 5 bases, the J end by 2 bases, with 11 bases between. The CDR3 DNA reads TGTGCCAGCAGTAAACAGGGATACACAGATACGCAGTATTTT. Residues: CASSKQGYTDTQYF.

This clone was counted only a few times. V gene TRBV9 combines with J gene TRBJ1-3; 7 bases are a match to TRBD1. With V trimmed by 0 bases and J by 0 bases, 3 bases remained unmatched. CDR3 length: 16 amino acids. Germline assignment: CDR1 SGDLS and CDR2 YYNGEE. The CDR3 loop is CASSVGTGVSGNTIYF. The DNA of the CDR3 is TGTGCCAGCAGCGTAGGGACAGGCGTCTCTGGAAACACCATATATTTT.

V and J are TRBV6-5 and TRBJ1-6; 9 bases are a match to TRBD1. CDR1 is MNHEY and CDR2 is SVGAGI in the germline V gene. V was pared by 8 bases and J by 16 bases, with 6 bases of the junction left unmatched. The CDR3 consists of 11 residues. The DNA of the CDR3 is TGTGCCAGCTTTTGGACAGGGGAACTCCACTTT. The encoded protein is CASFWTGELHF.

This clone was recorded at least ten times. This chain uses TRBV7-8 with TRBJ2-1; D may be TRBD1 (6 bases). Trimming took off 5 bases at V and 6 bases at J, with 11 bases between the two ends. The CDR3 loop spans 13 amino acids. CDR1 is SGHVS and CDR2 is FQNEAQ in the germline V gene. CDR3 loop: CASSLGQPNEQFF. The CDR3 region has the DNA TGTGCCAGCAGCCTCGGACAGCCCAATGAGCAGTTCTTC.

The V and J genes are TRBV30 and TRBJ1-1, with D possibly being TRBD1 (5 bases). Germline V gene lookup returns CDR1 GTSNPN and CDR2 SVGIG (reference sequence). The CDR3 length is 14 residues. The V gene lost 3 bases and the J gene lost 0 bases, with 11 bases spanning the gap. This chain's CDR3 is CAWRTGTVNTEAFF. CDR3 sequence (DNA): TGTGCCTGGAGGACCGGGACTGTGAACACTGAAGCTTTCTTT.

The chain joins TRBV11-2 to TRBJ2-7; the D gene could be TRBD1 or TRBD2 (5 bases each). Looked up from germline, CDR1 is SGHAT and CDR2 is FQNNGV. V was clipped by 4 bases and J by 8 bases, with 12 bases between them. The length of the CDR3 is 12 residues. CDR3 protein: CASSSEGPKQYF. Here the CDR3 DNA reads TGTGCCAGCAGCTCCGAGGGGCCTAAGCAGTACTTC.